The clone carrying this TCR beta chain turned up a few times. What it binds is not known. Time point noted: newly diagnosed GD, antithyroid drugs for less than 3 months. PBMC RNA served as the TCR library source. The entry originates in a study of regulatory T cells in long-lasting Graves disease. Study-level results: Having few samples may have compromised the accuracy.

From germline, CDR1 is SNHLY and CDR2 FYNNEI. The CDR3 has 15 residues. Trimming left V 5 bases short and J 6 bases short, with 20 bases between. According to the study, TCR beta libraries were built with iRepertoire HTBI primers and CDR3-region Arm-PCR. TCRdb reanalysed the multiplex PCR reads using MiXCR and keeps one entry per CDR3 protein. The table records around 480,000 distinct CDR3 sequences, 15% to 20% of them present only once. These data are also associated with another study on T cells in Graves' hyperthyroidism and ophthalmopathy. As that study records: Ophthalmopathy stood apart from stable hyperthyroidism in a 13 V-J model.

This specimen was peripheral blood mononuclear cells (PBMCs), taken at new diagnosis, from a patient treated with antithyroid drugs. This TCR derives from a middle-aged woman with Graves disease. The rearrangement joins TRBV2 to TRBJ2-7; D possibly corresponds to TRBD2 (5 bases). The CDR3 region has the DNA TGTGCCAGCAGTCCGCGGACTGGCGCCCCTGGCGAGCAGTACTTC. Translated, it gives CASSPRTGAPGEQYF.